Listed below are T cell receptor beta chains from one sample, sequenced in a study of blood T cell repertoires in COVID-19. Assay used: immunoSEQ multiplex PCR; TCRdb lists only in-frame clones, some missing. The data show around 200,000 clones, with roughly 80% seen just once and 15% to 20% held by the top ten. The sequenced sample consisted of peripheral blood. The receptor source for this set is a woman of 80 years or more with active or convalescent COVID-19. The CDR3 runs from the conserved cysteine through the conserved F or W. D genes are given only for firm matches. Where a row states a size, it is once, few, many or the class of an expanded clone; other rows omit it.

j_call v_call d_call clone_size cdr3_length cdr3_aa cdr3_nt
TRBJ2-6 TRBV27 TRBD2 - 17 CASKFFGGGPGANVLTF TGTGCCAGCAAATTTTTTGGCGGGGGGCCTGGGGCCAACGTCCTGACTTTC
TRBJ2-1 TRBV20-1 TRBD2 - 17 CSASPHRAGVKYNEQFF TGCAGTGCTAGTCCCCATCGAGCGGGAGTAAAATACAATGAGCAGTTCTTC
TRBJ1-5 TRBV7-8 - - 14 CASSLGQGSQPQHF TGTGCCAGCAGCTTAGGCCAGGGGAGCCAGCCCCAGCATTTT
TRBJ2-3 TRBV4-1 - few 17 CASSQYIGSGAPDTQYF TGCGCCAGCAGCCAATATATCGGGAGTGGGGCCCCAGATACGCAGTATTTT
TRBJ1-5 TRBV19 - - 18 CASSLGLGGSYSNQPQHF TGTGCCAGTAGCCTTGGGCTAGGGGGTAGCTATAGCAATCAGCCCCAGCATTTT
TRBJ1-1 TRBV18 - - 14 CASSPVMVRAEAFF TGTGCCAGCTCACCAGTAATGGTGAGGGCTGAAGCTTTCTTT
TRBJ2-7 TRBV7-6 - once 12 CASSFLTGEQYF TGTGCCAGCAGCTTCCTGACAGGCGAGCAGTACTTC
TRBJ1-1 TRBV7-2 - - 12 CASSLARTKAFF TGTGCCAGCAGCTTAGCGAGGACAAAAGCTTTCTTT
TRBJ2-7 TRBV7-9 TRBD1 once 15 CASSVPRDRGREQYF TGTGCCAGCAGCGTTCCCCGGGACAGGGGGCGCGAGCAGTACTTC
TRBJ1-1 TRBV28 - - 13 CASCTGRVTEAFF TGTGCCAGCTGTACGGGTCGAGTCACTGAAGCTTTCTTT
TRBJ2-7 TRBV2 - - 14 CASNAGAVLDEQYF TGTGCCAGCAACGCGGGTGCCGTTCTGGACGAGCAGTACTTC
TRBJ1-1 TRBV10-3 - few 12 CATKTGFDEAFF TGTGCCACAAAAACAGGGTTCGATGAAGCTTTCTTT
TRBJ2-7 TRBV7-2 - - 11 CASSAQGVQYF TGTGCCAGCAGCGCACAGGGTGTCCAGTACTTC
TRBJ2-1 TRBV6-6 TRBD2 - 16 CASSPGGGTLFNEQFF TGTGCCAGCAGCCCGGGCGGGGGGACTCTTTTCAATGAGCAGTTCTTC
TRBJ2-5 TRBV9 TRBD2 - 15 CASSIGTSGGETQYF TGTGCCAGCAGCATCGGGACTAGCGGGGGGGAGACCCAGTACTTC
TRBJ2-5 TRBV30 - once 12 CAWRGTEETQYF TGTGCCTGGAGGGGCACCGAAGAGACCCAGTACTTC
TRBJ2-3 TRBV27 - - 12 CASSQQGDEEYF TGTGCCAGCAGTCAACAGGGAGATGAGGAGTATTTT
TRBJ2-2 TRBV2 - - 15 CASSPFGGSTGELFF TGTGCCAGCAGTCCCTTCGGGGGAAGTACCGGGGAGCTGTTTTTT
TRBJ2-1 TRBV7-9 TRBD2 - 16 CASSPLRTSGVNEQFF TGTGCCAGCAGCCCACTTCGGACTAGCGGGGTCAATGAGCAGTTCTTC
TRBJ2-6 TRBV6-6 - - 17 CASSPFRGESGANVLTF TGTGCCAGCAGTCCTTTCAGGGGGGAGTCTGGGGCCAACGTCCTGACTTTC
TRBJ2-7 TRBV7-2 - - 14 CASSLGARFYEQYF TGTGCCAGCAGCTTAGGGGCCAGATTCTACGAGCAGTACTTC
TRBJ2-2 TRBV5-1 TRBD1 - 14 CASLQGANTGELFF TGCGCCAGTCTGCAGGGGGCGAACACCGGGGAGCTGTTTTTT
TRBJ2-1 TRBV11-2 - - 15 CASSYDRSLVNEQFF TGTGCCAGCAGTTACGACAGGTCTCTGGTGAATGAGCAGTTCTTC
TRBJ1-1 TRBV5-1 - - 15 CASSLGAGMNTEAFF TGCGCCAGCAGCTTGGGGGCAGGGATGAACACTGAAGCTTTCTTT
TRBJ2-1 TRBV5-1 TRBD1 - 15 CASSYGLDRGDEQFF TGCGCCAGCAGCTATGGTTTAGACAGGGGCGATGAGCAGTTCTTC
TRBJ2-7 TRBV5-4 - - 14 CASSLDLASYEQYF TGTGCCAGCAGCTTGGATCTAGCCTCCTACGAGCAGTACTTC
TRBJ2-3 TRBV4-1 - - 14 CASSQVSGPDTQYF TGCGCCAGCAGCCAAGTTTCTGGGCCGGATACGCAGTATTTT